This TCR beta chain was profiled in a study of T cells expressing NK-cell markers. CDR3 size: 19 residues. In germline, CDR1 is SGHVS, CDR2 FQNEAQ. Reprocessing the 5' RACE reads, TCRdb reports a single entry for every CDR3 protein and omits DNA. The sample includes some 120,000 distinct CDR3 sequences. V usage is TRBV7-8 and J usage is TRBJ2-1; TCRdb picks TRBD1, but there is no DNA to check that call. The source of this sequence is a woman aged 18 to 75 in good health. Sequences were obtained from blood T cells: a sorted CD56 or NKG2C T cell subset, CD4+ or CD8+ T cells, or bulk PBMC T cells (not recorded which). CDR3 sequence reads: CASLRKRGEWESVYNEQFF.